The rows below give T cell receptor beta chains drawn from one sample of a study of blood T cell repertoires in COVID-19. Using immunoSEQ multiplex PCR, the repertoire was profiled, and TCRdb retains in-frame clones only, with some absent. The table shows 290,000 or so clones, with around 90% occurring only once. Sequencing was done on a sample of PBMCs or T cells enriched from blood (not recorded which). These receptors all stem from a young woman with acute COVID-19. Both conserved end residues are part of each CDR3. D genes are given only for firm matches. Size is stated for part of the rows, as once, few or many counts, or as a class when the clone is expanded.

TRBJ1-5 | - | TRBV28 | few | CASSLKGESQPQHF | TGTGCCAGCAGTTTGAAGGGGGAGAGTCAGCCCCAGCATTTT
TRBJ1-3 | TRBD1 | TRBV10-3 | - | CAISSRQGNRNTIYF | TGTGCCATCAGTTCACGACAGGGGAATAGAAACACCATATATTTT
TRBJ1-2 | TRBD1 | TRBV27 | few | CASSLLPWGQGRRFFPGYTF | TGTGCCAGCAGTTTACTCCCATGGGGACAGGGCCGTCGCTTTTTCCCTGGCTACACCTTC
TRBJ1-1 | TRBD1 | TRBV5-1 | - | CASTSTGWTEAFF | TGCGCCAGCACCTCGACAGGGTGGACTGAAGCTTTCTTT
TRBJ1-4 | - | TRBV5-1 | few | CASSFRTAKEKLFF | TGCGCCAGCAGCTTTAGGACAGCTAAAGAAAAACTGTTTTTT
TRBJ2-4 | TRBD2 | TRBV5-1 | - | CASSLVTSGRDQYF | TGCGCCAGCAGCTTGGTAACTAGCGGGAGGGATCAGTACTTC
TRBJ2-7 | TRBD2 | TRBV7-6 | - | CASSSRPGLAGPYEQYF | TGTGCCAGCAGCTCCCGGCCGGGACTAGCGGGACCCTACGAGCAGTACTTC
TRBJ1-2 | - | TRBV11-2 | - | CASSLGYSYGYTF | TGTGCCAGCAGCTTAGGCTACTCTTATGGCTACACCTTC
TRBJ2-7 | TRBD2 | TRBV11-2 | - | CASSLAPGGGYEQYF | TGTGCCAGCAGCTTAGCCCCGGGAGGGGGCTACGAGCAGTACTTC
TRBJ1-4 | TRBD1 | TRBV5-5 | - | CASSIRDRGGSNEKLFF | TGTGCCAGCAGCATACGGGACAGGGGAGGGTCTAATGAAAAACTGTTTTTT
TRBJ1-4 | TRBD1 | TRBV28 | - | CASSLVGTGLEKLFF | TGTGCCAGCAGTTTGGTGGGGACAGGGCTTGAAAAACTGTTTTTT
TRBJ1-5 | TRBD1 | TRBV30 | - | CAWSGPGTGSNQPQHF | TGTGCCTGGAGTGGACCCGGGACAGGGTCCAATCAGCCCCAGCATTTT
TRBJ1-4 | - | TRBV28 | - | CASSLLARAEKLFF | TGTGCCAGCAGTTTATTAGCCAGGGCCGAAAAACTGTTTTTT
TRBJ1-2 | - | TRBV28 | once | CASGARGNYGYTF | TGTGCCAGCGGAGCTCGGGGGAACTATGGCTACACCTTC
TRBJ1-4 | TRBD1 | TRBV30 | - | CAWSWTGWEKLFF | TGTGCCTGGAGTTGGACAGGGTGGGAAAAACTGTTTTTT
TRBJ2-7 | TRBD2 | TRBV5-1 | - | CASSLSGLAGVVQYF | TGCGCCAGCAGCTTGTCGGGACTAGCGGGAGTAGTGCAGTACTTC
TRBJ1-2 | - | TRBV28 | - | CASSFPAGRYGYTF | TGTGCCAGCAGTTTTCCCGCGGGACGCTATGGCTACACCTTC
TRBJ2-1 | TRBD1 | TRBV11-2 | - | CASSLRIPGTGGNEQFF | TGTGCCAGCAGCCTACGGATCCCCGGGACAGGGGGGAATGAGCAGTTCTTC
TRBJ2-1 | TRBD2 | TRBV6-6 | - | CASSPGEEREVHNEQFF | TGTGCCAGCAGTCCGGGGGAAGAGCGGGAGGTACACAATGAGCAGTTCTTC
TRBJ2-1 | TRBD1 | TRBV11-3 | - | CASSTIQGNEQFF | TGTGCCAGCAGCACAATACAGGGGAATGAGCAGTTCTTC
TRBJ1-5 | TRBD1 | TRBV28 | - | CASSLRDRRGPQHF | TGTGCCAGCAGTTTGCGGGACAGGAGAGGGCCCCAGCATTTT
TRBJ1-3 | TRBD1 | TRBV14 | few | CASSRRTGRNTIYF | TGTGCCAGCAGCCGCCGGACAGGGCGGAACACCATATATTTT
TRBJ1-1 | - | TRBV18 | - | CASSRPGGSNTEAFF | TGTGCCAGCTCACGTCCGGGGGGCTCGAACACTGAAGCTTTCTTT
TRBJ2-5 | - | TRBV23-1 | - | CASSQSYRSQETQYF | TGCGCCAGCAGTCAATCTTACAGGTCCCAAGAGACCCAGTACTTC
TRBJ2-5 | - | TRBV28 | few | CASSFRETQYF | TGTGCCAGCAGTTTCCGGGAGACCCAGTACTTC
TRBJ1-2 | - | TRBV7-9 | - | CASSRGSDGNYGYTF | TGTGCCAGCAGCCGAGGGTCGGACGGTAACTATGGCTACACCTTC
TRBJ2-2 | - | TRBV28 | - | CASSTQQTGELFF | TGTGCCAGCAGTACACAACAAACCGGGGAGCTGTTTTTT
TRBJ1-1 | - | TRBV19 | - | CASISMGAGNTEAFF | TGTGCCAGCATAAGTATGGGGGCCGGGAACACTGAAGCTTTCTTT
TRBJ1-6 | - | TRBV5-6 | - | CASSLFLAEGSPLHF | TGTGCCAGCAGCTTGTTTCTAGCAGAAGGATCACCCCTCCACTTT
TRBJ2-1 | - | TRBV2 | - | CASNTLATNEQFF | TGTGCCAGCAATACCCTAGCGACGAATGAGCAGTTCTTC
TRBJ2-1 | TRBD2 | TRBV10-3 | few | CAISPSGRNEQFF | TGTGCCATCAGTCCTAGCGGGAGAAATGAGCAGTTCTTC
TRBJ1-1 | TRBD1 | TRBV28 | - | CASSPPTGENTEAFF | TGTGCCAGCAGTCCTCCGACAGGGGAGAACACTGAAGCTTTCTTT
TRBJ1-5 | - | TRBV15 | - | CATQLAGNQPQHF | TGTGCCACCCAATTAGCAGGGAATCAGCCCCAGCATTTT
TRBJ2-1 | - | TRBV7-2 | - | CASSQLPSSYNEQFF | TGTGCCAGCAGCCAACTTCCGAGCTCCTACAATGAGCAGTTCTTC
TRBJ2-7 | TRBD1 | TRBV11-2 | - | CASSFRQGEQYF | TGTGCCAGCAGCTTCCGACAGGGCGAGCAGTACTTC
TRBJ2-3 | - | TRBV15 | - | CATSRGGRVRHIDTQYF | TGTGCCACCAGCAGAGGTGGCAGGGTGAGACACATAGATACGCAGTATTTT
TRBJ2-3 | TRBD2 | TRBV24-1 | - | CATGKRLAGADTQYF | TGTGCCACCGGGAAGAGACTAGCGGGAGCAGATACGCAGTATTTT
TRBJ2-2 | TRBD1 | TRBV4-1 | - | CASRLDRVFSPGELFF | TGCGCCAGCAGGTTGGACAGGGTTTTTTCTCCCGGGGAGCTGTTTTTT
TRBJ2-7 | TRBD2 | TRBV7-2 | once | CASSFGTTYEQYF | TGTGCCAGCAGCTTTGGGACTACTTACGAGCAGTACTTC
TRBJ1-2 | TRBD1 | TRBV28 | once | CASSLLTGTGAPYGYTF | TGTGCCAGCAGTTTATTAACCGGGACAGGGGCCCCTTATGGCTACACCTTC
TRBJ2-1 | TRBD2 | TRBV19 | - | CASSIALAGEVGNEQFF | TGTGCCAGTAGTATAGCCCTAGCGGGAGAGGTAGGCAATGAGCAGTTCTTC
TRBJ1-5 | - | TRBV27 | - | CASSFAFSRTRLQPQHF | TGTGCCAGCAGTTTCGCTTTCTCTCGAACCAGGCTTCAGCCCCAGCATTTT
TRBJ1-1 | - | TRBV7-3 | - | CASSLNPGQTEAFF | TGTGCCAGCAGCTTAAATCCGGGACAAACTGAAGCTTTCTTT
TRBJ2-4 | - | TRBV19 | - | CASSIVGAGAKNIQYF | TGTGCCAGTAGTATAGTTGGCGCGGGTGCCAAAAACATTCAGTACTTC
TRBJ1-3 | - | TRBV19 | - | CASRESGAPGNTIYF | TGTGCCAGTCGAGAATCAGGGGCGCCCGGAAACACCATATATTTT
TRBJ1-4 | - | TRBV9 | - | CASSVGLDRINEKLFF | TGTGCCAGCAGCGTAGGCCTGGACAGAATTAATGAAAAACTGTTTTTT
TRBJ2-3 | - | TRBV30 | - | CAWVPPGGTDTQYF | TGTGCCTGGGTCCCTCCGGGGGGCACAGATACGCAGTATTTT
TRBJ1-1 | - | TRBV11-2 | - | CASSLGQNTEAFF | TGTGCCAGCAGCTTAGGGCAGAACACTGAAGCTTTCTTT
TRBJ1-1 | - | TRBV19 | - | CASLRGAEAFF | TGTGCCAGTTTGCGGGGCGCTGAAGCTTTCTTT
TRBJ2-1 | - | TRBV24-1 | - | CATSDLTDNEQFF | TGTGCCACCAGTGATTTAACAGACAATGAGCAGTTCTTC
TRBJ1-2 | - | TRBV9 | - | CASSERLRGGYTF | TGTGCCAGCAGCGAGAGGCTCCGGGGTGGCTACACCTTC
TRBJ1-3 | - | TRBV3-1/TRBV3-2 | - | CASSPTQGKGNTIYF | TGTGCCAGCAGCCCGACGCAGGGAAAGGGAAACACCATATATTTT
TRBJ2-1 | - | TRBV9 | many | CASSVGAGAYNEQFF | TGTGCCAGCAGCGTGGGGGCAGGGGCCTACAATGAGCAGTTCTTC
TRBJ1-5 | - | TRBV7-9 | - | CASSPGADVGVRPQHF | TGTGCCAGCAGCCCAGGAGCGGACGTCGGCGTGCGGCCCCAGCATTTT
TRBJ2-5 | TRBD1 | TRBV28 | - | CASNLGQGTQETQYF | TGTGCCAGCAACCTGGGACAGGGTACCCAAGAGACCCAGTACTTC
TRBJ2-2 | TRBD1 | TRBV5-1 | once | CASSFTGETGELFF | TGCGCCAGCAGCTTCACAGGGGAGACCGGGGAGCTGTTTTTT
TRBJ1-2 | TRBD1 | TRBV30 | - | CAWETDRANYGYTF | TGTGCCTGGGAAACCGACAGGGCGAACTATGGCTACACCTTC
TRBJ2-2 | TRBD2 | TRBV19 | once | CASSIEIAGTGELFF | TGTGCCAGTAGTATAGAAATAGCGGGGACCGGGGAGCTGTTTTTT
TRBJ2-7 | TRBD1 | TRBV5-1 | - | CASSVGTGPYEQYF | TGCGCCAGCAGTGTCGGGACAGGACCTTACGAGCAGTACTTC